The 30 T cell receptor beta chains presented below share a single source sample, sequenced in a study of T cell responses to AZD1222 COVID-19 vaccine. Measured with immunoSEQ multiplex PCR; TCRdb has only the in-frame clones, and not every one. The sample includes just over 70,000 clones, around 85% of them seen just once. The sequencing here drew on peripheral blood, taken on day 0 of AZD1222 vaccination. The origin of the receptors is an adult in good health.

This chain joins TRBV12-3 or TRBV12-4 and TRBJ2-7; D possibly corresponds to TRBD2 (5 bases). This CDR3 has 13 residues. The V end was cut by 10 bases, the J end by 6 bases, with 19 bases between. The DNA for the CDR3 is TGTGCCACCTCCATGGGTCCCGAGGGCGAGCAGTACTTC. This gives the protein CATSMGPEGEQYF.

This clone was observed a handful of times. DNA for the CDR3: TGCAGTGCTGTCGGTGGCTACACCTTC. This translates into CSAVGGYTF. The gene calls are TRBV20-1 and TRBJ1-2; no clear D gene. Germline V gene lookup returns CDR1 DFQATT and CDR2 SNEGSKA (reference sequence). The CDR3 totals 9 residues. V lost 5 bases, J lost 7 bases, and 5 bases lay in between.

The V gene is TRBV5-4, the J gene TRBJ2-1; TRBD1 aligns across 10 bases. Germline assignment: CDR1 SGHNT and CDR2 YYREEE (reference sequence). Trimming at V came to 4 bases and at J to 8 bases, leaving 3 bases not matched to a gene. CDR3 length: 13 amino acids. The DNA for the CDR3 is TGTGCCAGCAGCCGACAGGGGGCGGATGAGCAGTTCTTC. Translation gives CASSRQGADEQFF. Full variable domain (outside the CDR3, taken from reference TRBV5-4 and TRBJ2-1): ETGVTQSPTHLIKTRGQQVTLRCSSQSGHNTVSWYQQALGQGPQFIFQYYREEENGRGNFPPRFSGLQFPNYSSELNVNALELDDSALYLCASSRQGADEQFFGPGTRLTVL.

This rearrangement joins TRBV4-1 to TRBJ1-1; 9 positions match TRBD1. Germline trimming cut 3 bases from V and 3 bases from J; bases unmatched to any gene: 5. CDR1 and CDR2 from the germline V gene are MGHRA and YSYEKL. CDR3 size: 15 residues. The CDR3: CASSQGQGGYTEAFF. CDR3 DNA sequence: TGCGCCAGCAGCCAGGGACAGGGAGGGTACACTGAAGCTTTCTTT.

The chain couples TRBV18 to TRBJ2-3; TRBD1 matches at 9 bases. Trimming at V came to 5 bases and at J to 4 bases, leaving 4 bases not matched to a gene. This CDR3 comprises 14 residues. Germline V gene data show CDR1 as KGHSH and CDR2 as LQKENI. For the CDR3, the DNA is TGTGCCAGCTCATGGGACAGGGTCGCAGATACGCAGTATTTT. This translates into CASSWDRVADTQYF.

This clone was counted a single time. The sample carries other DNA sequences with the same CDR3. The V and J genes are TRBV2 and TRBJ2-1; D is undetermined. Germline V gene sequence: CDR1 SNHLY, CDR2 FYNNEI. The CDR3 is made up of 13 amino acids. Trimming took 1 base from V and 3 from J, leaving 4 bases between them. CDR3 residues: CASSEVGYNEQFF. The CDR3 DNA reads as TGTGCCAGCAGTGAAGTAGGCTACAATGAGCAGTTCTTC.

V usage is TRBV2 and J usage is TRBJ2-7; 10 bases match TRBD2. CDR1 and CDR2 (germline): SNHLY, FYNNEI. The CDR3 sequence is 16 residues long. J was trimmed by 3 bases and V by 6 bases; bases with no gene match: 11. CDR3 DNA sequence: TGTGCCAGCAGGGGACGGCCTAGCGGGAGTCTCTACGAGCAGTACTTC. It yields the protein CASRGRPSGSLYEQYF.

This CDR3 reads CASSLATGGQETQYF. The CDR3 coding sequence is TGTGCCAGCAGCTTAGCGACAGGGGGGCAAGAGACCCAGTACTTC. The rearrangement uses TRBV7-9 and TRBJ2-5, with TRBD1 matching over 9 bases. This CDR3 is built from 15 residues. The V and J ends lost 0 bases and 2 bases, in that order; junction bases with no gene match: 1. CDR1 and CDR2 (germline): SEHNR, FQNEAQ (reference sequence).

This clone was counted once. The genes are TRBV24-1 and TRBJ2-3, with D possibly called TRBD1 or TRBD2 (5 bases each). The CDR3 is 13 residues long. Trimming took 0 bases from V and 8 from J, leaving 8 bases between them. The V gene's germline CDR1 is KGHDR and CDR2 SFDVKD. CDR3 in amino acids: CATSDLRDRTQYF. The CDR3 DNA is TGTGCCACCAGTGATTTGAGGGACCGTACGCAGTATTTT.

This clone is a singleton in its sample. The chain recombines TRBV15 with TRBJ1-6; no clear D. This CDR3 contains 17 residues. Deletions cut 1 base from V and 0 bases from J, with 10 bases between. CDR1 LNHNV and CDR2 YYDKDF come from the germline V gene (reference sequence). In DNA form, the CDR3 reads TGTGCCACCAGCAGAGTGGCCCGTAGCTCCTATAATTCACCCCTCCACTTT. As protein: CATSRVARSSYNSPLHF.

This chain joins TRBV5-5 and TRBJ2-1, with D perhaps matching TRBD1 or TRBD2 (6 bases each). CDR1 SGHKS and CDR2 YYEKEE come from the germline V gene (reference sequence). V was trimmed by 1 base and J by 4 bases, leaving 15 bases between them. This CDR3 region has 16 residues. The DNA for the CDR3 is TGTGCCAGCAGCTTGTCTGGGGGGCTACCTTACAATGAGCAGTTCTTC. Amino acids: CASSLSGGLPYNEQFF.

The chain couples TRBV3-1 (or the pseudogene TRBV3-2) to TRBJ2-5; weak D call: TRBD2 (5 bases). The ends were cut back, 4 bases at V and 8 bases at J, with 11 bases in the middle. Per germline, CDR1 LGHDT and CDR2 YNNKEL (reference sequence). The CDR3 covers 12 residues. The CDR3 loop reads CASSRGGGTQYF. CDR3 bases: TGTGCCAGCAGCCGCGGAGGAGGCACCCAGTACTTC.

The chain links TRBV4-1 to TRBJ1-6; D is unclear. Trimming cost V 1 base and J 3 bases, with 13 bases left between them. The CDR3 is made up of 17 amino acids. Germline loops: CDR1 MGHRA, CDR2 YSYEKL. This chain's CDR3 is CASSQGDWVNYNSPLHF. CDR3 nucleotide sequence: TGCGCCAGCAGCCAAGGTGACTGGGTAAACTATAATTCACCCCTCCACTTT.

J is TRBJ2-1 and V is TRBV10-3; D possibly corresponds to TRBD2 (5 bases). V was shortened by 8 bases and J by 7 bases, with 12 bases between the two germline ends. CDR1 and CDR2 from the germline V gene are ENHRY and SYGVKD. The length of the CDR3 is 12 residues. The CDR3 sequence is CAIEGSGNEQFF. The CDR3, as DNA: TGTGCCATCGAAGGGTCGGGGAATGAGCAGTTCTTC.

The gene calls are TRBV7-9 and TRBJ2-7, with D tentatively TRBD1 or TRBD2 (5 bases each). Trimming took off 5 bases at V and 2 bases at J, with 19 bases between the two ends. The CDR3 loop spans 16 amino acids. The germline V gene has CDR1 SEHNR and CDR2 FQNEAQ (reference sequence). For the CDR3, the DNA is TGTGCCAGCAGCCCGGCCGGGATGGGGCGTACCTACGAGCAGTACTTC. Its protein product is CASSPAGMGRTYEQYF.

This clone showed up just a few times. The chain is built from TRBV6-5 and TRBJ1-3; D unresolved. The CDR3 runs 14 residues. V was shortened by 6 bases and J by 4 bases, with 13 bases between the two germline ends. Germline loops: CDR1 MNHEY, CDR2 SVGAGI. CDR3 region: CASSPIFQGNTIYF. The CDR3 DNA is TGTGCCAGCAGCCCGATTTTCCAGGGAAACACCATATATTTT.

In its sample, this clone was seen once. The chain combines TRBV19 with TRBJ1-2; 7 positions agree with TRBD1. With V trimmed by 3 bases and J by 6 bases, 10 bases remained unmatched. The CDR3 loop spans 15 amino acids. In germline, CDR1 is LNHDA, CDR2 SQIVND (reference sequence). CDR3: CASSINPDRRDGYTF. The CDR3 coding sequence is TGTGCCAGTAGTATTAACCCGGACAGGAGGGATGGCTACACCTTC.

This chain joins TRBV19 and TRBJ1-6; D call uncertain. The CDR3 totals 17 residues. Trimming removed 2 bases from V and 0 bases from J, with 11 bases in between. Germline CDR1 reads LNHDA; CDR2 reads SQIVND (reference sequence). The CDR3 nucleotides read TGTGCCAGTAGTATATTTGCCGGTAGCTCCTATAATTCACCCCTCCACTTT. This gives the protein CASSIFAGSSYNSPLHF.

V usage is TRBV3-1 (or the pseudogene TRBV3-2) and J usage is TRBJ2-2, with TRBD1 as a possible D gene (8 bases). CDR1 and CDR2 from the germline V gene are LGHDT and YNNKEL (reference sequence). The length of the CDR3 is 16 residues. Trimming took off 4 bases at V and 3 bases at J, with 15 bases between the two ends. CDR3 residues: CASSLPTGGDTGELFF. The DNA for the CDR3 is TGTGCCAGCAGCCTGCCAACAGGGGGGGACACCGGGGAGCTGTTTTTT.

This chain joins TRBV9 and TRBJ2-7, with D maybe TRBD2 (5 bases). Germline CDR1 reads SGDLS; CDR2 reads YYNGEE. The CDR3 extends over 14 amino acids. V was pared by 4 bases and J by 6 bases, with 17 bases between. The CDR3 DNA sequence: TGTGCCAGCAGCCTCCGGCCGACACGGGGCGAGCAGTACTTC. Translation gives CASSLRPTRGEQYF.

This sequence joins TRBV7-9 and TRBJ2-7; D is perhaps TRBD1 (6 bases). The V end lost 0 bases, the J end lost 4 bases, and 13 bases lay between the germline ends. The CDR3 is 15 residues long. CDR1 SEHNR and CDR2 FQNEAQ come from the germline V gene (reference sequence). CDR3 amino acids: CASSLARGHNYEQYF. Written as DNA, the CDR3 is TGTGCCAGCAGCTTAGCGAGGGGACATAATTACGAGCAGTACTTC.

The chain couples TRBV19 to TRBJ2-2; tentatively, D is TRBD1 (5 bases). The CDR3 is 14 residues long. Germline lookup yields CDR1 LNHDA and CDR2 SQIVND (reference sequence). V lost 3 bases to trimming and J lost 5 bases, with 10 bases between them. The CDR3 DNA reads TGTGCCAGTAGTATGGGCAGGGAAACCGGGGAGCTGTTTTTT. Translated: CASSMGRETGELFF. Full variable domain (outside the CDR3, taken from reference TRBV19 and TRBJ2-2): DGGITQSPKYLFRKEGQNVTLSCEQNLNHDAMYWYRQDPGQGLRLIYYSQIVNDFQKGDIAEGYSVSREKKESFPLTVTSAQKNPTAFYLCASSMGRETGELFFGEGSRLTVL.

The gene calls are TRBV4-1 and TRBJ2-3, with TRBD2 matching 10 bases. CDR1 and CDR2 (germline): MGHRA, YSYEKL. J gave up 6 bases and V 3 bases, and 21 bases lay outside the gene matches. The CDR3 runs to 20 residues. The DNA of the CDR3 is TGCGCCAGCAGCCATCCCAAGTTGTTAAGCGGGGGGGCCCGGGCCGATACGCAGTATTTT. Translated, it gives CASSHPKLLSGGARADTQYF.

The chain has TRBV6-5 and TRBJ1-1; 10 nucleotides agree with TRBD1. The length of the CDR3 is 14 residues. The germline CDR1 and CDR2 sequences are MNHEY and SVGAGI. Trimming cost V 5 bases and J 8 bases; bases outside gene matches: 8. CDR3 bases: TGTGCCAGCAGTAACGGACAGGGGGTAGCCGAAGCTTTCTTT. It encodes CASSNGQGVAEAFF.

V usage is TRBV6-1 and J usage is TRBJ1-6; no clear D gene. Germline V CDR1 and CDR2: MNHNS, SASEGT. The CDR3 runs 14 residues. Trimming removed 3 bases from V and 10 bases from J, with 13 bases in between. DNA of the CDR3: TGTGCCAGCAGTGAGAGGTGGGAGCAGTCACCCCTCCACTTT. Amino acids: CASSERWEQSPLHF.

V and J are TRBV19 and TRBJ1-2, with 10 bases fitting TRBD1. Germline loops: CDR1 LNHDA, CDR2 SQIVND (reference sequence). CDR3 length: 12 amino acids. V lost 4 bases to trimming and J lost 8 bases; unmatched junction nucleotides: 1. This CDR3 is CASSRQGAGYTF. The CDR3 bases are TGTGCCAGTAGTAGACAGGGGGCCGGCTACACCTTC.

This chain joins TRBV5-5 and TRBJ1-1, with TRBD1 matching over 8 bases. Trimming cost V 4 bases and J 4 bases; bases outside gene matches: 6. In germline, CDR1 is SGHKS, CDR2 YYEKEE (reference sequence). The CDR3 sequence is 14 residues long. This CDR3 is CASSPGQGGTEAFF. The CDR3, as DNA: TGTGCCAGCAGCCCCGGACAGGGAGGCACTGAAGCTTTCTTT.

This clone appeared a single time. The chain has TRBV3-1 (or the pseudogene TRBV3-2) and TRBJ2-3; D is undetermined. Trimming removed 0 bases from V and 6 bases from J, with 10 bases in between. CDR1 and CDR2 (germline): LGHDT, YNNKEL (reference sequence). The CDR3 extends over 14 amino acids. In DNA, the CDR3 is TGTGCCAGCAGCCAAGATACACGTCCCGATACGCAGTATTTT. Protein: CASSQDTRPDTQYF.

This clone was seen a single time. The chain combines TRBV5-4 with TRBJ1-5; D is possibly TRBD1 (6 bases). Germline V gives CDR1 SGHNT, CDR2 YYREEE (reference sequence). The CDR3 is 14 amino acids. V shed 2 bases and J shed 5 bases, with 11 bases lying between them. In nucleotides, the CDR3 is TGTGCCAGCAGCTTAATGGACAGCGATCAGCCCCAGCATTTT. This translates into CASSLMDSDQPQHF.

The CDR3 region has the DNA TGTGCCAGCACCCGCCGACAGGGGTTTCAGCCCCAGCATTTT. Protein product: CASTRRQGFQPQHF. The J gene is TRBJ1-5, the V gene TRBV6-5, with 8 positions matching TRBD1. The V segment lost 7 bases and the J segment 6 bases; nucleotides outside the gene matches: 8. This CDR3 region has 14 residues. From germline, CDR1 is MNHEY and CDR2 SVGAGI.